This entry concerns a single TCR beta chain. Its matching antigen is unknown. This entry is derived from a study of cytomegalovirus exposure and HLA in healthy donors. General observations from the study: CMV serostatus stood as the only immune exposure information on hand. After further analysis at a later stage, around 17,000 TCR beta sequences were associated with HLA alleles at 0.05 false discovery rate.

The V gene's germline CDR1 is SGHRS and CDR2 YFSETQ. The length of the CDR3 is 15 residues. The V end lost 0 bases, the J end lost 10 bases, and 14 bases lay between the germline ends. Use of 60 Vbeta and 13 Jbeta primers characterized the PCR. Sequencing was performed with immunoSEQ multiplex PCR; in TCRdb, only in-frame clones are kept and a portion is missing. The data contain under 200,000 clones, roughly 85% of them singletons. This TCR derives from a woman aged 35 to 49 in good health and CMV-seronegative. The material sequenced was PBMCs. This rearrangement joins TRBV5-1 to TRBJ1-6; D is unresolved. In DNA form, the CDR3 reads TGCGCCAGCAGCTTGGTCGGGGAGGTAGACTCACCCCTCCACTTT. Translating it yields CASSLVGEVDSPLHF.